This T cell receptor beta chain emerged from a study of T cells after posttransplantation cyclophosphamide. Study results and caveats: TRB clonality was highly associated with recipient CMV seropositivity and reactivation. Skin or GI-infiltrating T cells shared few TRB sequences with blood. Donor CD8+ memory clones often dominated recipient blood repertoires at later times.

This clone was seen ten or more times. Its matching antigen is unknown. This CDR3 spans 15 amino acids. The V end lost 1 base, the J end lost 0 bases, and 7 bases lay between the germline ends. Germline lookup yields CDR1 SGHNT and CDR2 YYREEE (reference sequence). Generated by immunoSEQ multiplex PCR, the TCRdb table keeps only in-frame clones and is missing some. This sample comprises over 6,000 clones, none seen once only. Busulfan-fludarabine conditioning, marrow transplant, and cyclophosphamide on days +3 and +4 were administered. This sample comprised PBMCs, obtained after allogeneic stem cell transplant with posttransplant cyclophosphamide. This chain links TRBV5-4 with TRBJ1-4; tentative D call: TRBD1 (5 bases). This TCR derives from a male patient younger than 30 who received an allogeneic stem cell transplant from an unrelated donor, was CMV-positive, and had acute and chronic GVHD. Some T cells may have originated in the graft donor. CDR3 amino acids: CASSLTGSTNEKLFF. CDR3 coding DNA: TGTGCCAGCAGCTTGACAGGATCAACTAATGAAAAACTGTTTTTT.